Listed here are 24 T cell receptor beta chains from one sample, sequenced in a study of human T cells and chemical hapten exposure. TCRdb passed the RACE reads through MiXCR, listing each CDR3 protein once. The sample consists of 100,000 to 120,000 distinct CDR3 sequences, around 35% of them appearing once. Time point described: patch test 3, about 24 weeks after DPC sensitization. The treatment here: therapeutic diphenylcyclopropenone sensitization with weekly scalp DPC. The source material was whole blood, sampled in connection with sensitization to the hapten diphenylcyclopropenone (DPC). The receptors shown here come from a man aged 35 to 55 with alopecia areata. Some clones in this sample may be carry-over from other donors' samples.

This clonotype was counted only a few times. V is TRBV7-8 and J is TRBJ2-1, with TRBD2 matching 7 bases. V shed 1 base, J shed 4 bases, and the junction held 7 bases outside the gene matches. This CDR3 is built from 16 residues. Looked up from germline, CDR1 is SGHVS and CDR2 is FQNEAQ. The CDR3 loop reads CASSLDWASGYNEQFF. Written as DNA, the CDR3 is TGTGCCAGCAGCTTAGATTGGGCTAGCGGTTACAATGAGCAGTTCTTC. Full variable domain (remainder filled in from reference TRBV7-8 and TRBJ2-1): GAGVSQSPRYKVAKRGQDVALRCDPISGHVSLFWYQQALGQGPEFLTYFQNEAQLDKSGLPSDRFFAERPEGSVSTLKIQRTQQEDSAVYLCASSLDWASGYNEQFFGPGTRLTVL.

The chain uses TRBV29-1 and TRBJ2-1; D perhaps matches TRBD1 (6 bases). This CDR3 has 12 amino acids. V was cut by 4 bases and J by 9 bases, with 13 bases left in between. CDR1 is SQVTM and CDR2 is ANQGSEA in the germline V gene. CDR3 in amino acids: CSVGNRVAEQFF. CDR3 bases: TGCAGCGTTGGGAACAGGGTCGCTGAGCAGTTCTTC.

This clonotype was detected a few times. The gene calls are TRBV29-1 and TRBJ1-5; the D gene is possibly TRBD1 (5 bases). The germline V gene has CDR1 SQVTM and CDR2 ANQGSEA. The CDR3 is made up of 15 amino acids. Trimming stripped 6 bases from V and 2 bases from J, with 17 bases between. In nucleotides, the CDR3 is TGCAGCGTCCAACAATCCCAGGGTCGCAATCAGCCCCAGCATTTT. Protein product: CSVQQSQGRNQPQHF.

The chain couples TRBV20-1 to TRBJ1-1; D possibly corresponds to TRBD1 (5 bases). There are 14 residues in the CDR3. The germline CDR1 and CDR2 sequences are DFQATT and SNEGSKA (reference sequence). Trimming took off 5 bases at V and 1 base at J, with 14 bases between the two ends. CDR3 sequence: CSAEPFTGNTEAFF. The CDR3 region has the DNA TGCAGTGCTGAACCATTTACAGGGAACACTGAAGCTTTCTTT.

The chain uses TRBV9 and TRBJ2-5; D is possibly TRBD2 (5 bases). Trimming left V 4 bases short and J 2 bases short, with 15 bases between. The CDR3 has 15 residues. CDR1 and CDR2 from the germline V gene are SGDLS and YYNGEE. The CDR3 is CASSSSGIEQETQYF. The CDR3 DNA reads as TGTGCCAGCAGCTCTTCCGGGATCGAGCAAGAGACCCAGTACTTC.

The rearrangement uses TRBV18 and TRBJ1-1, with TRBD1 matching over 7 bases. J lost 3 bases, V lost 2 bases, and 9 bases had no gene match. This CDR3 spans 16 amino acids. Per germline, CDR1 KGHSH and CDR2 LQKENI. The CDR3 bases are TGTGCCAGCTCACCATTGGAGAGGGGGCTCGACACTGAAGCTTTCTTT. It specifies CASSPLERGLDTEAFF.

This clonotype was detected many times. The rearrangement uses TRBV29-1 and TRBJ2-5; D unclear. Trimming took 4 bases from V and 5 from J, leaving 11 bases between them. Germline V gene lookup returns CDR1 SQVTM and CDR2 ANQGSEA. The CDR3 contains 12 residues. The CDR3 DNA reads TGCAGCGTTGGCAACAGTCCCGAGACCCAGTACTTC. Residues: CSVGNSPETQYF.

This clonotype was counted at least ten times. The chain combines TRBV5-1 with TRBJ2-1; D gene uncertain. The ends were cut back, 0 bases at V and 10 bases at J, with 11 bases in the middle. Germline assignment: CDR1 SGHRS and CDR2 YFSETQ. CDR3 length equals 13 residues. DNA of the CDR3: TGCGCCAGCAGCTTGGTCACATCGGAAGAGCAGTTCTTC. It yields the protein CASSLVTSEEQFF.

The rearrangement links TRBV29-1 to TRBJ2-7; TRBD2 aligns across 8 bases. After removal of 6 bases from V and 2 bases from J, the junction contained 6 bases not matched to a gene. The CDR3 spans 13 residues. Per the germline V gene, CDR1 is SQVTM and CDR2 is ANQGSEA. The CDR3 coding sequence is TGCAGCGTGCTACTAGCGGCCACCTACGAGCAGTACTTC. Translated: CSVLLAATYEQYF.

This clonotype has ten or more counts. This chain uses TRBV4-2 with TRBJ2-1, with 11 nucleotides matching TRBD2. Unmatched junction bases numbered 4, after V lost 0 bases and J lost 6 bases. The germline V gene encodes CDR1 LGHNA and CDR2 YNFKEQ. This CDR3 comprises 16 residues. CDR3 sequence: CASSQDLGTSGNEQFF. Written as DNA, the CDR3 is TGTGCCAGCAGCCAAGATCTCGGGACTAGCGGCAATGAGCAGTTCTTC.

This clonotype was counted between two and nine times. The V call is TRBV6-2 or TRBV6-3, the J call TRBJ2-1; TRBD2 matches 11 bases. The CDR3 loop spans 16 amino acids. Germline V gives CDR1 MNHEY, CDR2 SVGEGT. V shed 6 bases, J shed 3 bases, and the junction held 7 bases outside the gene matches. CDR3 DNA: TGTGCCAGCAGACCACCGGGACTAGCGGACTACAATGAGCAGTTCTTC. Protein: CASRPPGLADYNEQFF.

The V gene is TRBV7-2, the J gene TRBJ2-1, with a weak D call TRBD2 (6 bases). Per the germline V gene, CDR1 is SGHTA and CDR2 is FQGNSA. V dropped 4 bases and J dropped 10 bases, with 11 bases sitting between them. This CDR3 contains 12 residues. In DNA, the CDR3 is TGTGCCAGCAGCTACGGGAGACTCGAGCAGTTCTTC. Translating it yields CASSYGRLEQFF.

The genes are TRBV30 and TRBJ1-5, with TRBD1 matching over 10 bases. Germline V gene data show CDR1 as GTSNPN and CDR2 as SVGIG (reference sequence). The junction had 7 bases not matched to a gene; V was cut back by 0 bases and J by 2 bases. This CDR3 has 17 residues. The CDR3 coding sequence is TGTGCCTGGAGTGTACGCGTCGGGACAGGGGGCAATCAGCCCCAGCATTTT. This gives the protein CAWSVRVGTGGNQPQHF.

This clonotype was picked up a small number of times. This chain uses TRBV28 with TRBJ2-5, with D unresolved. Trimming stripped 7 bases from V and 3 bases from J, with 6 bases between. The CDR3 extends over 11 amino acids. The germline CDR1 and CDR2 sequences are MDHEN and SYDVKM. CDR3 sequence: CASTSEETQYF. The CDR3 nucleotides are TGTGCCAGCACCTCGGAAGAGACCCAGTACTTC. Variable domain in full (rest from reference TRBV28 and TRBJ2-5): DVKVTQSSRYLVKRTGEKVFLECVQDMDHENMFWYRQDPGLGLRLIYFSYDVKMKEKGDIPEGYSVSREKKERFSLILESASTNQTSMYLCASTSEETQYFGPGTRLLVL.

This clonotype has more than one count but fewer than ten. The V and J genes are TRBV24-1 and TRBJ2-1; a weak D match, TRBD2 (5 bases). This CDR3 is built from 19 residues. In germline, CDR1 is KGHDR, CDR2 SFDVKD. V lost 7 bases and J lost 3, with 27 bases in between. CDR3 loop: CATSPGDGGYFDHYNEQFF. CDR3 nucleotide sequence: TGTGCCACCAGCCCCGGAGATGGCGGGTATTTCGATCACTACAATGAGCAGTTCTTC.

The DNA of the CDR3 is TGTGCCAGCAGACAAATATTGGGACGGAGCACAGATACGCAGTATTTT. It is translated as CASRQILGRSTDTQYF. The V and J genes are TRBV6-2 or TRBV6-3 and TRBJ2-3, with D possibly called TRBD1 or TRBD2 (5 bases each). Looked up from germline, CDR1 is MNHEY and CDR2 is SVGEGT. Trimming left V 6 bases short and J 0 bases short, with 16 bases between. The CDR3 is made up of 16 amino acids.

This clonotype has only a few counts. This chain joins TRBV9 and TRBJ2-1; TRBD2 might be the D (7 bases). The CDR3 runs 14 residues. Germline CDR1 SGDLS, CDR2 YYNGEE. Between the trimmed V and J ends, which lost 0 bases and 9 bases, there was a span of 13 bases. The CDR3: CASSVEGGNVEQFF. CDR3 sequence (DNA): TGTGCCAGCAGCGTAGAGGGGGGGAATGTTGAGCAGTTCTTC.

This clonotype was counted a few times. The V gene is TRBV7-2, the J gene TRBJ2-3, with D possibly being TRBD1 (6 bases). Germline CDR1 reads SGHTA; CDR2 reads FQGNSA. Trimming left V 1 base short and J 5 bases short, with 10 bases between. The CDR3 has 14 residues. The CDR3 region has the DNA TGTGCCAGCAGCTTAGGTCAGGGGAAAGATACGCAGTATTTT. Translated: CASSLGQGKDTQYF. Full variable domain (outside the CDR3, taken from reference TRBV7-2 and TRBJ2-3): GAGVSQSPSNKVTEKGKDVELRCDPISGHTALYWYRQSLGQGLEFLIYFQGNSAPDKSGLPSDRFSAERTGGSVSTLTIQRTQQEDSAVYLCASSLGQGKDTQYFGPGTRLTVL.

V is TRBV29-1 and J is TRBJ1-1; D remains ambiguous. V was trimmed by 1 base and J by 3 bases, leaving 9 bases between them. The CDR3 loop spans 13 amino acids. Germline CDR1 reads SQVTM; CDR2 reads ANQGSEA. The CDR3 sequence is CSVEGRSDTEAFF. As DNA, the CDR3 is TGCAGCGTTGAAGGAAGAAGTGACACTGAAGCTTTCTTT.

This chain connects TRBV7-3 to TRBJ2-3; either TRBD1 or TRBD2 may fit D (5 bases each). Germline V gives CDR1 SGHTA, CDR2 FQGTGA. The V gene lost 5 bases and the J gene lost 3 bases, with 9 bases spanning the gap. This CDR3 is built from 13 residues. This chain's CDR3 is CASSRDVTDTQYF. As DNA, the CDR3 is TGTGCCAGCAGCAGGGACGTGACAGATACGCAGTATTTT. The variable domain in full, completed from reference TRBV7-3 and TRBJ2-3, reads GAGVSQTPSNKVTEKGKYVELRCDPISGHTALYWYRQSLGQGPEFLIYFQGTGAADDSGLPNDRFFAVRPEGSVSTLKIQRTERGDSAVYLCASSRDVTDTQYFGPGTRLTVL.

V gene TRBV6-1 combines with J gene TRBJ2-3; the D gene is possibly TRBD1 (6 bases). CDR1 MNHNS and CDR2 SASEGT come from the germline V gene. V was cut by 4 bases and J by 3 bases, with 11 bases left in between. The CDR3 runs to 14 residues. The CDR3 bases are TGTGCCAGCAGTGCCATAACAGGGACAGATACGCAGTATTTT. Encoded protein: CASSAITGTDTQYF.

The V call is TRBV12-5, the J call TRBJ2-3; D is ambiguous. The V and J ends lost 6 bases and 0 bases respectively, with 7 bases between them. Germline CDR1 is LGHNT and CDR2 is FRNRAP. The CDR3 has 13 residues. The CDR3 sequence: CASGESSTDTQYF. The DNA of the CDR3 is TGTGCTAGTGGGGAGTCTAGCACAGATACGCAGTATTTT.

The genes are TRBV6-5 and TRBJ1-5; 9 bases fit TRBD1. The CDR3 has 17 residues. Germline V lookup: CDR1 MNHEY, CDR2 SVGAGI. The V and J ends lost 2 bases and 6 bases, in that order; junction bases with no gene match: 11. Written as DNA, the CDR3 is TGTGCCAGCAGTTACGCTCTTCCGGGACAGGGTTTTCAGCCCCAGCATTTT. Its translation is CASSYALPGQGFQPQHF.

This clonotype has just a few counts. CDR3 sequence (DNA): TGCACCGGGACTAGAGTAAAAGATACGCAGTATTTT. Its protein is CTGTRVKDTQYF. The chain links TRBV29-1 to TRBJ2-3, with 8 bases fitting TRBD2. The germline V gene encodes CDR1 SQVTM and CDR2 ANQGSEA. The CDR3 runs to 12 residues.